A single sample is the source of the 26 T cell receptor beta chains below, sequenced in a study of identical twins. TCRdb passed the 5' RACE reads through MiXCR, listing each CDR3 protein once. This repertoire shows 1.5 million to 2 million distinct CDR3 sequences, about 31% found once; its top ten account for more than 0.25%. Sequenced: cord blood. The receptors derive from a newborn girl in good health.

This chain connects TRBV6-5 to TRBJ1-6; 8 bases line up with TRBD1. J was trimmed by 9 bases and V by 0 bases; bases with no gene match: 7. The length of the CDR3 is 16 residues. From germline, CDR1 is MNHEY and CDR2 SVGAGI. CDR3 amino acids: CASSYSSGRGLSPLHF. The CDR3 coding sequence is TGTGCCAGCAGTTACTCGAGCGGCAGGGGGCTTTCACCCCTCCACTTT.

In its sample, this clonotype was seen a few times. The rearrangement links TRBV10-2 to TRBJ2-5; TRBD2 agrees at 8 bases. J gave up 2 bases and V 2 bases, and 7 bases lay outside the gene matches. Germline V gene sequence: CDR1 WSHSY, CDR2 SAAADI. This CDR3 has 16 amino acids. The CDR3 sequence is CASSEDGVAGQETQYF. CDR3 in DNA: TGCGCCAGCAGTGAGGATGGGGTAGCGGGACAAGAGACCCAGTACTTC.

A remark on this clonotype: Compared with germline, one end of the junction differs, possibly owing to a read error. This rearrangement joins TRBV5-5 to TRBJ1-2; D is unresolved. Germline assignment: CDR1 SGHKS and CDR2 YYEKEE (reference sequence). The CDR3 covers 16 residues. The CDR3 region has the DNA TGTACCAGCAGCTTAAGCCCGGCCTCTCGGACCTATGGCTACACCTTC. Encoded protein: CTSSLSPASRTYGYTF.

This clonotype showed up just a few times. The rearrangement joins TRBV29-1 to TRBJ1-1; unclear D gene. Germline CDR1 reads SQVTM; CDR2 reads ANQGSEA. The V end was cut by 1 base, the J end by 4 bases, with 13 bases between. The CDR3 runs to 14 residues. CDR3: CSVEGTMVFTEAFF. The DNA for the CDR3 is TGCAGCGTTGAAGGCACAATGGTGTTCACTGAAGCTTTCTTT.

This clonotype was counted many times. The chain couples TRBV6-6 to TRBJ2-3; D may be TRBD2 (5 bases). Germline V gives CDR1 MNHNY, CDR2 SVGAGI (reference sequence). Trimming removed 6 bases from V and 0 bases from J, with 10 bases in between. CDR3 size: 14 residues. The CDR3 spells CASRIGVSTDTQYF. The DNA of the CDR3 is TGTGCCAGCAGGATCGGGGTTAGCACAGATACGCAGTATTTT.

The chain is built from TRBV3-1 and TRBJ2-3; D is possibly TRBD2 (6 bases). The germline V and J ends were trimmed by 3 bases and 6 bases, with 19 bases remaining between them. Germline values: CDR1 LGHDT, CDR2 YNNKEL (reference sequence). The CDR3 spans 16 residues. CDR3 bases: TGTGCCAGCAGCCACGGGAGCGGGCTGTCGAGGGATACGCAGTATTTT. It is translated as CASSHGSGLSRDTQYF.

The chain links TRBV21-1 to TRBJ2-3. TRBV21-1 is a known pseudogene. This CDR3 contains 16 residues. CDR3 region: CASSKGRGVGTDTQYF. CDR3 DNA: TGTGCCAGCAGCAAAGGCCGCGGAGTGGGCACAGATACGCAGTATTTT.

This clonotype was seen only a few times. This chain connects TRBV2 to TRBJ2-3, with 10 nucleotides matching TRBD1. CDR1 and CDR2 (germline): SNHLY, FYNNEI. Germline trimming cut 3 bases from V and 5 bases from J; bases unmatched to any gene: 5. The CDR3 is 15 amino acids. This chain's CDR3 is CASSETGGGGDTQYF. The CDR3 bases are TGTGCCAGCAGTGAGACAGGGGGCGGGGGAGATACGCAGTATTTT.

There are a few counts of this clonotype. This chain links TRBV4-2 with TRBJ2-5; TRBD1 is a possible D gene (5 bases). The CDR3 totals 17 residues. CDR1 and CDR2 (germline): LGHNA, YNFKEQ. Trimming stripped 1 base from V and 2 bases from J, with 17 bases between. The CDR3 loop reads CASSQVLGARAQETQYF. CDR3 DNA: TGTGCCAGCAGCCAAGTATTGGGTGCCAGGGCTCAAGAGACCCAGTACTTC.

This clonotype turned up a few times. This chain uses TRBV10-3 with TRBJ1-5; 8 nucleotides agree with TRBD1. Germline V gene sequence: CDR1 ENHRY, CDR2 SYGVKD. V lost 4 bases to trimming and J lost 7 bases; unmatched junction nucleotides: 6. The CDR3 totals 14 residues. The CDR3 here is CAISVTGGLQPQHF. In DNA form, the CDR3 reads TGTGCCATCAGTGTAACAGGGGGACTGCAGCCCCAGCATTTT.

There are a few counts of this clonotype. The V gene is TRBV4-2, the J gene TRBJ2-1; TRBD2 is a possible D gene (5 bases). CDR3 length equals 17 residues. The germline V gene has CDR1 LGHNA and CDR2 YNFKEQ. The V end lost 1 base, the J end lost 0 bases, and 13 bases lay between the germline ends. The CDR3 region is CASSQAGKSSSYNEQFF. DNA of the CDR3: TGTGCCAGCAGCCAAGCGGGGAAGTCGAGCTCCTACAATGAGCAGTTCTTC.

This clonotype has just a few counts. V usage is TRBV12-3 or TRBV12-4 and J usage is TRBJ2-3; 9 bases match TRBD1. The CDR3 sequence is 16 residues long. V trimming: 3 bases; J trimming: 2 bases; junction bases outside the gene matches: 6. The CDR3 loop reads CASSFRPQGATDTQYF. The CDR3 DNA sequence: TGTGCCAGCAGTTTCCGCCCACAGGGGGCCACAGATACGCAGTATTTT.

The J gene is TRBJ2-7, the V gene TRBV10-3; D call uncertain. Trimming left V 3 bases short and J 3 bases short, with 9 bases between. From germline, CDR1 is ENHRY and CDR2 SYGVKD. The CDR3 consists of 13 residues. The CDR3: CAISDGSLYEQYF. The CDR3 nucleotides are TGTGCCATCAGTGATGGCAGCCTCTACGAGCAGTACTTC.

The V gene is TRBV5-1, the J gene TRBJ2-7; D gene uncertain. Trimming shortened V by 4 bases and J by 7 bases, and 12 bases separated the two germline ends. Germline loops: CDR1 SGHRS, CDR2 YFSETQ. This CDR3 contains 12 residues. CDR3 sequence (DNA): TGCGCCAGCAGCGTAAAATACAATGAGCAGTACTTC. It codes for CASSVKYNEQYF.

This chain connects TRBV14 to TRBJ2-3, with D possibly called TRBD1 or TRBD2 (5 bases each). Germline V CDR1 and CDR2: SGHDN, FVKESK. With 1 base removed from V and 11 bases from J, the gap between germline ends came to 19 bases. The CDR3 has 15 residues. The DNA of the CDR3 is TGTGCCAGCAGCCAAGGAGGGGTCGGGCCCGGTCGGCAGTATTTT. Protein sequence: CASSQGGVGPGRQYF.

This chain links TRBV18 with TRBJ2-3; D remains unclear. The V end lost 2 bases, the J end lost 10 bases, and 10 bases lay between the germline ends. Looked up from germline, CDR1 is KGHSH and CDR2 is LQKENI. The CDR3 extends over 12 amino acids. The CDR3 region has the DNA TGTGCCAGCTCACCAGAGAATAGGGCGCAGTATTTT. It codes for CASSPENRAQYF.

The chain combines TRBV10-3 with TRBJ1-3; D is perhaps TRBD1 (6 bases). In germline, CDR1 is ENHRY, CDR2 SYGVKD. Between the trimmed V and J ends, which lost 4 bases and 0 bases, there was a span of 13 bases. There are 16 residues in the CDR3. CDR3 in amino acids: CAISGTVVSSGNTIYF. CDR3 nucleotides: TGTGCCATCAGTGGGACAGTCGTTAGCTCTGGAAACACCATATATTTT.

The V call is TRBV2, the J call TRBJ1-2; D may be TRBD1 (5 bases). The CDR3 extends over 13 amino acids. CDR1 and CDR2 (germline): SNHLY, FYNNEI. Trimming shortened V by 5 bases and J by 4 bases, and 11 bases separated the two germline ends. CDR3 amino acids: CASSREGPYGYTF. The CDR3 DNA follows: TGTGCCAGCAGTCGGGAGGGGCCCTATGGCTACACCTTC.

This sequence joins TRBV6-1 and TRBJ2-3; 8 nucleotides match TRBD1. CDR3 length: 13 amino acids. The germline V gene has CDR1 MNHNS and CDR2 SASEGT. The V segment lost 2 bases and the J segment 11 bases; nucleotides outside the gene matches: 6. As DNA, the CDR3 is TGTGCCAGCAGTGAATCCGGACAGGGAGGGCAGTATTTT. This sequence encodes CASSESGQGGQYF.

Note on this clonotype: Likely a read error: the CDR3 ends without its conserved phenylalanine or tryptophan. CDR3 amino acids: CASSLGVADKPSTDTQYL. CDR3 DNA: TGTGCCAGCAGCTTGGGGGTAGCGGATAAACCTAGCACAGATACGCAGTATCTT. This chain connects TRBV5-6 to TRBJ2-3, with D possibly matching TRBD2 (6 bases). CDR1 is SGHDT and CDR2 is YYEEEE in the germline V gene. This CDR3 is 18 amino acids long. V lost 0 bases, J lost 0 bases, and 17 bases lay in between.

The genes are TRBV20-1 and TRBJ2-7; D not resolved. CDR3 length equals 12 residues. Deletions cut 0 bases from V and 6 bases from J, with 9 bases between. Germline lookup yields CDR1 DFQATT and CDR2 SNEGSKA (reference sequence). In DNA form, the CDR3 reads TGCAGTGCTAGAGACCCTTGGTTCGAGCAGTACTTC. Translated: CSARDPWFEQYF.

The J gene is TRBJ1-1, the V gene TRBV29-1; 7 nucleotides match TRBD1. After removal of 3 bases from V and 0 bases from J, the junction contained 4 bases not matched to a gene. The CDR3 totals 14 residues. Germline lookup yields CDR1 SQVTM and CDR2 ANQGSEA. Here the CDR3 reads CSVDVRGLNTEAFF. CDR3 nucleotides: TGCAGCGTTGACGTAAGGGGGCTGAACACTGAAGCTTTCTTT.

This chain uses TRBV28 with TRBJ1-6, with a tentative D call TRBD1 (5 bases). Germline V gene lookup returns CDR1 MDHEN and CDR2 SYDVKM. The CDR3 extends over 16 amino acids. Trimming removed 6 bases at V and 4 bases at J, with 16 bases between. In DNA, the CDR3 is TGTGCCAGCAGCTTCACCCTTCAGGGTTATAATTCACCCCTCCACTTT. Amino acids: CASSFTLQGYNSPLHF.

This chain connects TRBV2 to TRBJ1-5; TRBD1 matches 8 bases. Trimming cost V 7 bases and J 2 bases; bases outside gene matches: 13. Per the germline V gene, CDR1 is SNHLY and CDR2 is FYNNEI. CDR3 size: 17 residues. The chain's CDR3 is CASTKHPRGQGNQPQHF. The CDR3, as DNA: TGTGCCAGCACTAAACATCCCCGGGGACAGGGCAATCAGCCCCAGCATTTT.

This clonotype was seen only a few times. In DNA form, the CDR3 reads TGTGCCAGCAGCCCTACGACGCCCTACGAGCAGTACTTC. It codes for CASSPTTPYEQYF. The chain joins TRBV3-1 to TRBJ2-7; D ambiguous. The V gene's germline CDR1 is LGHDT and CDR2 YNNKEL (reference sequence). The CDR3 length is 13 residues. V gave up 4 bases and J gave up 2 bases, with 9 bases separating them.

This clonotype has a handful of counts. The chain carries TRBV20-1 and TRBJ1-2; 7 bases are shared with TRBD1. CDR1 and CDR2 from the germline V gene are DFQATT and SNEGSKA (reference sequence). With V trimmed by 3 bases and J by 0 bases, 7 bases remained unmatched. The CDR3 is 15 residues long. Here the CDR3 DNA reads TGCAGTGCTAGTGGGGACAGTGCCGCTAACTATGGCTACACCTTC. It translates to CSASGDSAANYGYTF.